This T cell receptor (beta chain) comes out of a study of T cells of healthy individuals. This clonotype was counted at least ten times. TCRdb re-analysed the 5' RACE reads in MiXCR, keeping a single row per CDR3 protein. The table records approximately 89,000 distinct CDR3 sequences, around 5.1% of them present only once. Germline assignment: CDR1 SGDLS and CDR2 YYNGEE. With V trimmed by 2 bases and J by 6 bases, 7 bases remained unmatched. This CDR3 region has 14 residues. The receptor was isolated from a female donor in good health. V usage is TRBV9 and J usage is TRBJ2-7; 8 positions match TRBD1. The CDR3 region has the DNA TGTGCCAGCAGCGTCGGACAGGGTCCCCTCGAGCAGTACTTC. This gives the protein CASSVGQGPLEQYF.